This T cell receptor beta chain comes out of a study of shared clonotypes between healthy human individuals. The CDR3 is 17 residues long. The germline CDR1 and CDR2 sequences are SGHRS and YFSETQ. The V gene end was trimmed by 3 bases and the J gene end by 5 bases; junction bases not matched to a gene: 14. Free of recent acute infections or vaccinations, the donors were healthy HIV-negative adults. From CD4+ cells came CD45RA+ naive and CD45RA-negative memory subsets. Per the original data handling: ImmunoSEQ output held junction-only sequences without quality scores, so filtering differed. Method: immunoSEQ multiplex PCR; TCRdb's copy keeps in-frame clones and lacks some. Clone size and V and J calls were adopted from that table, with D and trimming inferred from the DNA. This sample yields approximately 1.5 million clones, of which roughly 98% are seen a single time; approximately 0.45% belongs to the top ten.

Sequencing used naive CD4+ T cells sorted from blood. Documented subset: CD45RA+ positively selected. The source is a man in his thirties or forties in good health. V usage is TRBV5-1 and J usage is TRBJ2-1; 7 bases are shared with TRBD1. In nucleotides, the CDR3 is TGCGCCAGCAGCTCGAAAGGGACAGCCGGTGGGGACAATGAGCAGTTCTTC. As protein: CASSSKGTAGGDNEQFF.